These 8 T cell receptor beta chains were all obtained from the same sample, sequenced in a study of cytomegalovirus exposure and HLA in healthy donors. The PCR ran on 60 Vbeta and 13 Jbeta primers. The repertoire was sequenced with immunoSEQ multiplex PCR; TCRdb's copy has only in-frame clones and lacks some. The data show about 170,000 clones, under 80% seen once. The specimen sequenced was PBMCs. The source is a female donor in good health and CMV-seronegative.

J is TRBJ2-5 and V is TRBV2, with 10 nucleotides matching TRBD2. The length of the CDR3 is 15 residues. Germline V gene sequence: CDR1 SNHLY, CDR2 FYNNEI. Trimming removed 4 bases from V and 0 bases from J; junction bases left unmatched: 2. Here the CDR3 reads CASSGLAGNQETQYF. As DNA, the CDR3 is TGTGCCAGCAGTGGACTAGCGGGCAACCAAGAGACCCAGTACTTC.

This sequence joins TRBV7-3 and TRBJ2-2; 7 positions agree with TRBD2. CDR1 and CDR2 (germline): SGHTA, FQGTGA. The CDR3 length is 15 residues. Trimming at V came to 0 bases and at J to 5 bases, leaving 3 bases not matched to a gene. The CDR3: CASSLTGTTTGELFF. The DNA for the CDR3 is TGTGCCAGCAGCTTAACCGGGACTACGACCGGGGAGCTGTTTTTT.

This clone has only a few counts. CDR3 protein: CASSVDDLFNYGYTF. The DNA of the CDR3 is TGTGCCAGCAGCGTAGATGACTTGTTTAACTATGGCTACACCTTC. The chain is built from TRBV9 and TRBJ1-2; no definite D call. Germline assignment: CDR1 SGDLS and CDR2 YYNGEE. The length of the CDR3 is 15 residues. The V and J ends lost 0 bases and 1 base respectively, with 10 bases between them.

The genes are TRBV5-1 and TRBJ2-1; 12 nucleotides line up with TRBD2. V shed 0 bases and J 10 bases; nucleotides not matched to a gene: 8. The CDR3 has 16 amino acids. Germline V gene sequence: CDR1 SGHRS, CDR2 YFSETQ. As DNA, the CDR3 is TGCGCCAGCAGCTTGGGGTCTAGCGGGGGGGCCAGGGAGCAGTTCTTC. Protein sequence: CASSLGSSGGAREQFF.

This clone has more than one count but fewer than ten. The rearrangement uses TRBV11-3 and TRBJ2-7; D is undetermined. This CDR3 contains 12 residues. Germline lookup yields CDR1 SGHNT and CDR2 YENEEA. V lost 4 bases to trimming and J lost 0 bases, with 4 bases between them. The DNA of the CDR3 is TGTGCCAGCAGCTCGGTCTCCTACGAGCAGTACTTC. Translating it yields CASSSVSYEQYF.

V and J are TRBV5-1 and TRBJ2-6; 7 bases are a match to TRBD1. Germline V lookup: CDR1 SGHRS, CDR2 YFSETQ. The V gene end was trimmed by 0 bases and the J gene end by 0 bases; junction bases not matched to a gene: 6. This CDR3 spans 18 amino acids. The CDR3 sequence: CASSLGGQKSSGANVLTF. The CDR3, as DNA: TGCGCCAGCAGCTTGGGGGGACAGAAGAGCTCTGGGGCCAACGTCCTGACTTTC.

This clone was counted only a few times. This chain connects TRBV27 to TRBJ2-7, with unresolved D. The CDR3 runs 16 residues. V lost 0 bases to trimming and J lost 7 bases, with 19 bases between them. Per the germline V gene, CDR1 is MNHEY and CDR2 is SMNVEV (reference sequence). The CDR3 spells CASSLSHSRPPEEQYF. For the CDR3, the DNA is TGTGCCAGCAGTTTATCCCATTCGCGGCCGCCGGAGGAGCAGTACTTC.

The chain joins TRBV30 to TRBJ2-1, with D perhaps TRBD1 (5 bases). V was trimmed by 1 base and J by 2 bases, leaving 12 bases between them. CDR1 and CDR2 (germline): GTSNPN, SVGIG (reference sequence). The CDR3 totals 15 residues. This CDR3 reads CAWSEGRATYNEQFF. The DNA of the CDR3 is TGTGCCTGGAGTGAGGGCAGGGCGACCTACAATGAGCAGTTCTTC.